The rows below give T cell receptor beta chains drawn from one sample of a study of T cells after yellow fever vaccination. One entry per CDR3 protein, called by TCRdb with MiXCR from the 5' RACE reads. The sample holds about 260,000 distinct CDR3 sequences, 10% to 15% seen once. Sample: CD4+ T cells sorted from PBMCs, taken 45 days after the yellow fever booster vaccination. The receptors here all came from a young man who received the YFV17D yellow fever vaccine. The CDR3 runs from the conserved cysteine through the conserved F or W. Fields, in order: J gene, V gene, CDR3 protein.

TRBJ1-1 | TRBV9 | CASSVGQGVNTEAFF
TRBJ2-3 | TRBV12-3/TRBV12-4 | CASSLARNRGLRTDTQYF
TRBJ2-5 | TRBV5-6 | CASSFKATQETQYF
TRBJ2-7 | TRBV20-1 | CSARDQPYEQYF
TRBJ2-5 | TRBV29-1 | CSVLVRTQYF
TRBJ2-2 | TRBV19 | CASSAGDRIPGELFF
TRBJ2-5 | TRBV5-5 | CASSVVTSGKETQYF
TRBJ2-6 | TRBV7-2 | CASSLVPGQWTF
TRBJ2-5 | TRBV7-9 | CASRRGGVETQYF
TRBJ2-1 | TRBV10-2 | CASRRLAGDTYNEQFF
TRBJ2-5 | TRBV29-1 | CSVQLAGGPRQETQYF
TRBJ2-3 | TRBV5-1 | CASSFTTGAKDTQYF
TRBJ2-1 | TRBV12-3/TRBV12-4 | CASSFSTSSYNEQFF
TRBJ1-3 | TRBV29-1 | CSVGRDGGNTIYF
TRBJ2-2 | TRBV6-2/TRBV6-3 | CASSATGTGLYTGELFF
TRBJ2-3 | TRBV5-1 | CASSLGRGGTDTQYF
TRBJ2-1 | TRBV30 | CAWSPAGAYNEQFF
TRBJ2-1 | TRBV12-3/TRBV12-4 | CASSFSDRPWTSYNEQFF
TRBJ2-7 | TRBV20-1 | CSGAGGYEQYF
TRBJ2-1 | TRBV6-5 | CASSYWDRGENEQFF
TRBJ2-5 | TRBV29-1 | CSVDGLAGQETQYF
TRBJ2-7 | TRBV6-1 | CASGAGTFGSEQYF
TRBJ1-5 | TRBV5-1 | CASSLVPGNTYQPQHF
TRBJ1-4 | TRBV6-1 | CATQRDRDEKLFF
TRBJ1-4 | TRBV5-6 | CASRGQLNEKLFF
TRBJ2-3 | TRBV6-2/TRBV6-3 | CASSYGVLAGRVDTQYF
TRBJ2-1 | TRBV12-3/TRBV12-4 | CASSFQLAGEQFF
TRBJ1-6 | TRBV12-3/TRBV12-4 | CASRPTGRHSPLHF
TRBJ2-7 | TRBV7-8 | CASSLAQVSYEQYF
TRBJ2-1 | TRBV4-3 | CASSRAGLDYNEQFF
TRBJ2-7 | TRBV10-3 | CAARESYEQYF
TRBJ2-5 | TRBV5-6 | CASSQGGETETQYF
TRBJ2-3 | TRBV5-1 | CASSFGGLGTDTQYF
TRBJ2-5 | TRBV10-1 | CASSKGDRVQETQYF
TRBJ2-1 | TRBV15 | CATSRVGGLSNEQFF
TRBJ2-1 | TRBV5-1 | CASSLDDRRQFF
TRBJ2-2 | TRBV5-1 | CASSWDSGNTGELFF
TRBJ2-5 | TRBV7-9 | CASSHYNNQETQYF
TRBJ1-4 | TRBV7-2 | CASSLEGQVNEKLFF
TRBJ2-1 | TRBV6-5 | CASSYSRDSAYNEQFF
TRBJ2-7 | TRBV15 | CATSREREQYF
TRBJ2-1 | TRBV3-1 | CASSQDTLAGLVEQFF
TRBJ2-1 | TRBV20-1 | CSASRTSGVNEQFF
TRBJ2-3 | TRBV5-1 | CASSSREGLPGLASTDTQYF
TRBJ2-7 | TRBV5-1 | CASSRDTIYEQYF
TRBJ2-2 | TRBV5-1 | CASSLTGIPNTGELFF
TRBJ2-7 | TRBV7-2 | CASSPTSGRREQYF
TRBJ2-7 | TRBV20-1 | CSARSRQGTYEQYF
TRBJ2-1 | TRBV12-3/TRBV12-4 | CASRSGTSGYNEQFF
TRBJ2-3 | TRBV6-4 | CASSDDTSRHTDTQYF
TRBJ2-3 | TRBV5-5 | CASSLGTGIGTDTQYF
TRBJ2-7 | TRBV3-1 | CASGDLYEQYF
TRBJ1-6 | TRBV6-6 | CASSDPEQSLHF
TRBJ2-3 | TRBV7-6 | CASSLALQGRPDTQYF